These T cell receptor beta chains were read from a single sample in a study of identical twins. TCRdb reprocessed the 5' RACE reads with MiXCR, giving one entry per CDR3 protein. This sample has under 800,000 distinct CDR3 sequences, with around 21% found just once. These data were also reused for a study on T cells expressing NK-cell markers.

The source material was PBMCs. These receptors all come from a woman younger than 30 in good health. CDR3s include the opening cysteine and the closing phenylalanine or tryptophan. The D gene is left open where the match is weak. Clone size, where shown, is once, few, many, or a class for clones that have expanded.

NA	TRBV6-1	few	TRBJ2-1	TGTGCCAGCAGTGAAGGTGGCTACGACTCCTACAATGAGCAGTTCTTC	CASSEGGYDSYNEQFF
NA	TRBV20-1	few	TRBJ2-5	TGCAGTGCTAGAGTGCTTCAAGAGACCCAGTACTTC	CSARVLQETQYF
NA	TRBV20-1	many	TRBJ1-2	TGCAGTGCTCTCGAGTTAAGGGAATATGGCTACACCTTC	CSALELREYGYTF
NA	TRBV20-1	few	TRBJ2-3	TGCAGTGCGGACTGGGCCGCCACGCAGTATTTT	CSADWAATQYF
NA	TRBV6-1	many	TRBJ1-2	TGTGCCAGCAGTGAAAGCACACCTAACTATGGCTACACCTTC	CASSESTPNYGYTF
TRBD2	TRBV12-3/TRBV12-4	few	TRBJ2-2	TGTGCCAGCGCTGGTGGGGGGGCCGGGGAGCTGTTTTTT	CASAGGGAGELFF
NA	TRBV6-5	many	TRBJ1-5	TGTGCCAGCAGTTACCGGAGGGGCAATCAGCCCCAGCATTTT	CASSYRRGNQPQHF
TRBD1	TRBV12-3/TRBV12-4	few	TRBJ1-2	TGTGCCAGCAGTTTAAACAGGGGGCCTAACTATGGCTACACCTTC	CASSLNRGPNYGYTF
NA	TRBV20-1	NA	TRBJ2-3	TGCAGTGCTAGAGTGGGCAGGTCTTCCGATCATGCTACCACAGATACGCAGTATTTT	CSARVGRSSDHATTDTQYF
NA	TRBV7-6	NA	TRBJ2-7	TGTGCCAGCATGGGGGGCCCAGGGGGCTCCTACGAGCAGTACTTC	CASMGGPGGSYEQYF
TRBD2	TRBV6-1	NA	TRBJ2-3	TGTGCCAGCACCTTAGGGACTAGCGGAGTAGATACGCAGTATTTT	CASTLGTSGVDTQYF
TRBD2	TRBV9	many	TRBJ2-7	TGTGCCAGCAGCACTAGCGGGAGTGGCTACGAGCAGTACTTC	CASSTSGSGYEQYF
TRBD2	TRBV12-3/TRBV12-4	NA	TRBJ2-1	TGTGCCAGCAGTTTCGGGCTAGCGGGACTTAATGAGCAGTTCTTC	CASSFGLAGLNEQFF
NA	TRBV7-6	NA	TRBJ2-7	TGTGCCAGCAGCTCCCACTCGAGGCAGTACTTC	CASSSHSRQYF
TRBD2	TRBV20-1	many	TRBJ2-5	TGCAGTGCCTTAGCGGGAGGAGGGCAAGAGACCCAGTACTTC	CSALAGGGQETQYF
NA	TRBV12-3/TRBV12-4	many	TRBJ2-7	TGTGCCAGCAGGCCCGGGACGGATCAACCCCGGGAGTACTTC	CASRPGTDQPREYF
TRBD1	TRBV5-6	many	TRBJ2-7	TGTGCCAGCAGCTTGGGGGACAGGAGCTACGAGCAGTACTTC	CASSLGDRSYEQYF
NA	TRBV5-1	few	TRBJ2-7	TGCGCCAGCAGCTTGGAGGCGAACAGGCCATCCTACGAGCAGTACTTC	CASSLEANRPSYEQYF